This TCR beta chain was retrieved from a study of T cells in Graves' hyperthyroidism and ophthalmopathy. In its sample, this clonotype was seen many times. TCR beta CDR3 regions were amplified from RNA transcripts. HTBI primers were the set used in a first-round RT-PCR of the TCR CDR3. TCRdb processed the multiplex PCR reads anew with MiXCR; each CDR3 protein has one entry. Among around 350,000 distinct CDR3 sequences listed, roughly 19% were seen once. J was trimmed by 5 bases and V by 4 bases; bases with no gene match: 5. This CDR3 is built from 13 residues. The V gene's germline CDR1 is SGHRS and CDR2 YFSETQ. Graves' hyperthyroidism was deemed stable given no ophthalmopathy progression within 18 months.

The source material was blood. The sequence was obtained from a woman between 18 and 29 years old with Graves' hyperthyroidism. V is TRBV5-1 and J is TRBJ1-2, with TRBD1 identical over 7 bases. The CDR3 here is CASSPGQKYGYTF. DNA of the CDR3: TGCGCCAGCAGCCCGGGACAGAAGTATGGCTACACCTTC.